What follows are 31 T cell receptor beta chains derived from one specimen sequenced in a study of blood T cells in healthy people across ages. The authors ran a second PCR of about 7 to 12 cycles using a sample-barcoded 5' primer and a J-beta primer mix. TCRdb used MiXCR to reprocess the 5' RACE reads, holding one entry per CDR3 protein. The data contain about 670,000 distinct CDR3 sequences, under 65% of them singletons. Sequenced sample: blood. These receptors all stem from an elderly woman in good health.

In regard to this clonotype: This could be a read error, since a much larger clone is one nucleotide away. The CDR3 protein is CATSSGTGENYNEQFF. The CDR3 region has the DNA TGTGCCACCAGCTCCGGGACAGGGGAAAATTACAATGAGCAGTTCTTC. The genes are TRBV10-3 and TRBJ2-1, with 10 bases matching TRBD1. The J segment lost 4 bases and the V segment lost 10 bases, leaving 13 bases of the junction unmatched. From germline, CDR1 is ENHRY and CDR2 SYGVKD. The CDR3 consists of 16 residues.

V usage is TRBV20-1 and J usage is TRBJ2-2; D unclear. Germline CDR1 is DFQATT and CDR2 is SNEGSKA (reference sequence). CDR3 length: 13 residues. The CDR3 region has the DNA TGCAGCTTCCCTGACACGTACACCGGGGAGCTGTTTTTT. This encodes CSFPDTYTGELFF.

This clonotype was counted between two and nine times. CDR3 sequence reads: CASSQTGKTYEQYF. In nucleotides, the CDR3 is TGTGCCAGCAGCCAGACAGGGAAAACCTACGAGCAGTACTTC. The gene calls are TRBV6-6 and TRBJ2-7, with 7 bases identical to TRBD1. The CDR3 spans 14 residues. Unmatched junction bases numbered 7, after V lost 6 bases and J lost 2 bases. Germline values: CDR1 MNHNY, CDR2 SVGAGI (reference sequence).

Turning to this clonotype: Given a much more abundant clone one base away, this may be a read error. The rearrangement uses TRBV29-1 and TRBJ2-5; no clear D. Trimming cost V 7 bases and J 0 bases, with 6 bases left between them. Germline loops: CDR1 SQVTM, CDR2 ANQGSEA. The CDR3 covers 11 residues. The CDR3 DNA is TGCAGCGGGCGATACCAAGAGACCCAGTACTTC. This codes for CSGRYQETQYF.

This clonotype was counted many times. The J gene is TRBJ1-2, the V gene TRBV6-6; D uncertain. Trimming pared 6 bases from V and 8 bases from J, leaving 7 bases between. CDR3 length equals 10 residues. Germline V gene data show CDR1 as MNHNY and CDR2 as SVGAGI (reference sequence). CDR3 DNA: TGTGCCAGCAGCCCTCCCGGCTACACCTTC. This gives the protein CASSPPGYTF.

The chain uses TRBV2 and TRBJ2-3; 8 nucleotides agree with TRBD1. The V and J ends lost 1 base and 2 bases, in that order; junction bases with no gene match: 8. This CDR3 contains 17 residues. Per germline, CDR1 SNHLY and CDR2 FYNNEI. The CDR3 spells CASSEGPRGRLTDTQYF. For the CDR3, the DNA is TGTGCCAGCAGTGAAGGGCCCAGGGGGCGTCTCACAGATACGCAGTATTTT. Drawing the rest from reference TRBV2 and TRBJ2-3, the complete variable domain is EPEVTQTPSHQVTQMGQEVILRCVPISNHLYFYWYRQILGQKVEFLVSFYNNEISEKSEIFDDQFSVERPDGSNFTLKIRSTKLEDSAMYFCASSEGPRGRLTDTQYFGPGTRLTVL.

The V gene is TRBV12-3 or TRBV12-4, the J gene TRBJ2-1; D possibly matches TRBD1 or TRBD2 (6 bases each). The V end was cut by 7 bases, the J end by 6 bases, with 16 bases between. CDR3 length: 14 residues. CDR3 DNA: TGTGCCAGCACACCGGGGGCTAGGGGCAATGAGCAGTTCTTC. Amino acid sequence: CASTPGARGNEQFF.

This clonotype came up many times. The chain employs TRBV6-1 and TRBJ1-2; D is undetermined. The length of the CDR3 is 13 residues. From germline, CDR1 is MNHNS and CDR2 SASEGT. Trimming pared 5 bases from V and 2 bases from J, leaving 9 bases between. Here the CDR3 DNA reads TGTGCCAGCAGTATAAGAGGGAACTATGGCTACACCTTC. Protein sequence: CASSIRGNYGYTF.

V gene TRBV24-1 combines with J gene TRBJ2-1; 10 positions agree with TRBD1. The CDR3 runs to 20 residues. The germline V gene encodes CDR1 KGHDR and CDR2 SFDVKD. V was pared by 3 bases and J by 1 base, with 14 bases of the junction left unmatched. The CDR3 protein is CATSDAAGTGATGSYNEQFF. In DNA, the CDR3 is TGTGCCACCAGTGATGCCGCCGGGACAGGGGCTACGGGATCCTACAATGAGCAGTTCTTC.

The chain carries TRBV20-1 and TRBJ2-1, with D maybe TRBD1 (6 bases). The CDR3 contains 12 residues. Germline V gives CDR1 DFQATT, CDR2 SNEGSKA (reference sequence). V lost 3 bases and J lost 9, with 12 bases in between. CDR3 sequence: CSASSRGGEQFF. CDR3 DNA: TGCAGTGCTAGTTCCAGGGGCGGTGAGCAGTTCTTC.

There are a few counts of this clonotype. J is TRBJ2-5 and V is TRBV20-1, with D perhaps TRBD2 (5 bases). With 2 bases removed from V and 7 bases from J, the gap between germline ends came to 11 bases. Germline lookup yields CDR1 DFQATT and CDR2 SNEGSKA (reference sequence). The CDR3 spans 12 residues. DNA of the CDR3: TGCAGTGCTAGACCCCCCGGAGGGACCCAGTACTTC. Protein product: CSARPPGGTQYF.

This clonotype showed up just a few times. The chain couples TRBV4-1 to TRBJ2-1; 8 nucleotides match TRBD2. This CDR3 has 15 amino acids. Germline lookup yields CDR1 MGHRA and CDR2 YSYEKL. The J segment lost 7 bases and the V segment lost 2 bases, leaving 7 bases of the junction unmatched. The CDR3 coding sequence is TGCGCCAGCAGCCAACTAGGACTAGCCAGGAATGAGCAGTTCTTC. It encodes CASSQLGLARNEQFF.

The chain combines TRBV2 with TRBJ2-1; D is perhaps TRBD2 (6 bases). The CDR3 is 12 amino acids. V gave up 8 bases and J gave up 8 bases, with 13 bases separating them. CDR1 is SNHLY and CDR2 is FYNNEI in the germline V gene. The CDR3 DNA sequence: TGTGCCAGCGTAGGAGGGCTCGATGAGCAGTTCTTC. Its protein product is CASVGGLDEQFF.

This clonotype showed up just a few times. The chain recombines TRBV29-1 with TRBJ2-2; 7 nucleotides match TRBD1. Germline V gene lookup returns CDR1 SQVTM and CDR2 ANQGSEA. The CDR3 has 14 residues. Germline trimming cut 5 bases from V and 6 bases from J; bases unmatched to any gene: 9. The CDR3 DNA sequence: TGCAGCGTTTTTAGGACAGGTCTAGCCGGGGAGCTGTTTTTT. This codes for CSVFRTGLAGELFF.

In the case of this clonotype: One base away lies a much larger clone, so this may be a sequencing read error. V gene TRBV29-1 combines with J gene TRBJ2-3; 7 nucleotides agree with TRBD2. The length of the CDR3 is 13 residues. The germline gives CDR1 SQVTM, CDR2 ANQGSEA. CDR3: CSVKGGSTGTQYF. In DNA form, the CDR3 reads TGCAGCGTCAAGGGCGGGAGCACAGGTACGCAGTATTTT.

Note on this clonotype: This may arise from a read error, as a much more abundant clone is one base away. The CDR3 bases are TGCAGTGCTAGAGAGGGCCCAAAAAACATTCAGTACTTC. Translation: CSAREGPKNIQYF. The chain combines TRBV20-1 with TRBJ2-5; no clear D. The DNA end is more similar to TRBJ2-4, so the J call may be wrong. This CDR3 is built from 13 residues. Germline CDR1 is DFQATT and CDR2 is SNEGSKA (reference sequence).

The CDR3: CATGGPNADTQYF. The CDR3 nucleotides read TGTGCCACCGGGGGACCGAACGCAGATACGCAGTATTTT. The chain carries TRBV12-3 or TRBV12-4 and TRBJ2-3; D perhaps matches TRBD2 (6 bases). The CDR3 has 13 amino acids. V was trimmed by 10 bases and J by 4 bases, leaving 15 bases between them.

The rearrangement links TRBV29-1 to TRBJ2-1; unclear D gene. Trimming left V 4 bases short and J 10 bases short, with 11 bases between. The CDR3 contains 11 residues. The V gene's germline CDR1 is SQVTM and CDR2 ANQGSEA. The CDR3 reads CSVARTEEQFF. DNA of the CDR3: TGCAGCGTTGCCCGGACGGAAGAGCAGTTCTTC.

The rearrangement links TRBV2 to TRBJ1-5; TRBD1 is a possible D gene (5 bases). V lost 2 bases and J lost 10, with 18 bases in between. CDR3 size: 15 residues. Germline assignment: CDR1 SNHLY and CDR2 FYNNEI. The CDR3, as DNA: TGTGCCAGCAGTGAACGCCAGGGAGGTATCCGACCCCAGCATTTT. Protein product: CASSERQGGIRPQHF.

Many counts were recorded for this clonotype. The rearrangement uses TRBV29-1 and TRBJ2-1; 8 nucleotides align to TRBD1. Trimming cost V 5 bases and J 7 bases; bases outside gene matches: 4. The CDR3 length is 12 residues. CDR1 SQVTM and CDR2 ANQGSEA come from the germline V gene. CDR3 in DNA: TGCAGCGTTAGACAGGGGATGAATGAGCAGTTCTTC. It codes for CSVRQGMNEQFF.

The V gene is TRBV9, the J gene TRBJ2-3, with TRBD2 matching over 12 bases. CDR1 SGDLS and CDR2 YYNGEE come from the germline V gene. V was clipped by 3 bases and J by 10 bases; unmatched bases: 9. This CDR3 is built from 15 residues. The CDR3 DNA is TGTGCCAGCAGCGCCTCTAGCGGGGGGGCCGTGGCGCAGTATTTT. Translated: CASSASSGGAVAQYF.

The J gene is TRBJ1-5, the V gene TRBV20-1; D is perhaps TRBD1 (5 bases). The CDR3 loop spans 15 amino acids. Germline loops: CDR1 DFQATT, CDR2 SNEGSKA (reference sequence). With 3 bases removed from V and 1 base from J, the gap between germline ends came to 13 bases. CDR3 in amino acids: CSASWGGGSNQPQHF. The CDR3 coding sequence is TGCAGTGCTAGTTGGGGTGGGGGAAGCAATCAGCCCCAGCATTTT.

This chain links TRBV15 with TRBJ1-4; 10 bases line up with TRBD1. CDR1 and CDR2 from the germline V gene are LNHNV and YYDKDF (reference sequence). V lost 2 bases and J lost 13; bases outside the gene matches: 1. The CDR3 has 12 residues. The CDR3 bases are TGTGCCACCAGCAGATGGGACAGGGGACTGTTTTTT. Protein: CATSRWDRGLFF.

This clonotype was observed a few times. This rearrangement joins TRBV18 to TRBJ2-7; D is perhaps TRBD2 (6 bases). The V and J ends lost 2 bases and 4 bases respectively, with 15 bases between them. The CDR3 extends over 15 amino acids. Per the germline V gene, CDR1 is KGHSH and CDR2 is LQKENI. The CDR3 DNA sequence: TGTGCCAGCTCACCATGGACCGGGAGCCTGTACGAGCAGTACTTC. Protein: CASSPWTGSLYEQYF.

CDR3 nucleotide sequence: TGCAGCGCCGAGGGACAGGGGGCGGCGTCGATTCAGTACTTC. Residues: CSAEGQGAASIQYF. The gene calls are TRBV29-1 and TRBJ2-4, with 12 positions matching TRBD1. This CDR3 is 14 amino acids long. The junction had 11 bases not matched to a gene; V was cut back by 7 bases and J by 10 bases. Germline assignment: CDR1 SQVTM and CDR2 ANQGSEA.

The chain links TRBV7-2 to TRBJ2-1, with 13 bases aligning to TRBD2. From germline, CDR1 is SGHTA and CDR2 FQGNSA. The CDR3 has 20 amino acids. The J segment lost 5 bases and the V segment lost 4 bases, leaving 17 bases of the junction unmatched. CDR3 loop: CASSSPAVGTSGGGNNEQFF. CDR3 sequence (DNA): TGTGCCAGCAGCTCACCGGCGGTGGGAACTAGCGGGGGGGGAAACAATGAGCAGTTCTTC.

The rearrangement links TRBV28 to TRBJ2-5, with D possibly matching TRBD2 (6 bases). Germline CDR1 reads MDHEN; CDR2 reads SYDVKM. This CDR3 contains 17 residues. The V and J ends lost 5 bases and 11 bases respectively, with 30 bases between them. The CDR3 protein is CASSPSTRDWGLGEQYF. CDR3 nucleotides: TGTGCCAGCAGTCCCTCAACAAGGGACTGGGGTTTAGGAGAGCAGTACTTC. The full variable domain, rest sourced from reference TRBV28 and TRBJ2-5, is DVKVTQSSRYLVKRTGEKVFLECVQDMDHENMFWYRQDPGLGLRLIYFSYDVKMKEKGDIPEGYSVSREKKERFSLILESASTNQTSMYLCASSPSTRDWGLGEQYFGPGTRLLVL.

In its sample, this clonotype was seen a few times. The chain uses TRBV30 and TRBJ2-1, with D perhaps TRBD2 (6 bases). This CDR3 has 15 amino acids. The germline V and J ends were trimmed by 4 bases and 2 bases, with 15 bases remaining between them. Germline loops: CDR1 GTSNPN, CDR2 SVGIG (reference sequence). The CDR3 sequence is CAWKFRRGTYNEQFF. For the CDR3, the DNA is TGTGCCTGGAAGTTTCGGCGGGGCACCTACAATGAGCAGTTCTTC.

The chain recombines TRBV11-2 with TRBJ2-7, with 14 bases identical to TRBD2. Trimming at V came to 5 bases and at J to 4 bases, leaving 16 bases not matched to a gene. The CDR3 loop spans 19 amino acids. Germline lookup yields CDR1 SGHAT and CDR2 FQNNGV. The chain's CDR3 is CASSPSPGLAGEFRYEQYF. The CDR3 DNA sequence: TGTGCCAGCAGCCCCTCGCCGGGACTAGCGGGAGAATTTCGGTACGAGCAGTACTTC.

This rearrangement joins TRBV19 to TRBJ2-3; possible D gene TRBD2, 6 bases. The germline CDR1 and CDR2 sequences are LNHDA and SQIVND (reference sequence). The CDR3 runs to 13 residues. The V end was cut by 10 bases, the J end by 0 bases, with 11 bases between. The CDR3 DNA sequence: TGTGCCACCTCGGGGGTCAGCACAGATACGCAGTATTTT. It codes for CATSGVSTDTQYF.

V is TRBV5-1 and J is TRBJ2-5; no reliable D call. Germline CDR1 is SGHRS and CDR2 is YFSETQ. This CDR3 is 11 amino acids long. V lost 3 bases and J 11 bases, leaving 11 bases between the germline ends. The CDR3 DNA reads TGCGCCAGCAGCTCAGACACTAAGCAGTACTTC. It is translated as CASSSDTKQYF.